Described below is a single T cell receptor beta chain sequence and its context. Its antigen is not identified. The data belong to a study of T cell responses to AZD1222 COVID-19 vaccine. Assay used: immunoSEQ multiplex PCR; TCRdb lists only in-frame clones, some missing. The data hold roughly 200,000 clones, with around 93% observed a single time. Study observations and caveats: With dominance at 160-218 and 743-854, vaccine-associated CD4 TCRs spanned spike. Two AZD1222 administrations were followed by greater Spike-specific TCR breadth and depth. Repertoires in all cases were sampled only once the peak T cell response had passed.

Germline-derived CDR1 and CDR2 are SGHVS and FQNEAQ. CDR3 length: 16 residues. The V end lost 4 bases, the J end lost 7 bases, and 19 bases lay between the germline ends. The sequences come from peripheral blood, collected 28 days after the second dose of the MenACWY control vaccine. The chain is built from TRBV7-8 and TRBJ1-4, with D unclear. The sequence derives from an adult who received the MenACWY meningococcal vaccine as a control. Here the CDR3 reads CASSSVDGRRTEKLFF. In nucleotides, the CDR3 is TGTGCCAGCAGCTCCGTGGACGGCAGGAGGACTGAAAAACTGTTTTTT. The variable domain in full, completed from reference TRBV7-8 and TRBJ1-4, reads GAGVSQSPRYKVAKRGQDVALRCDPISGHVSLFWYQQALGQGPEFLTYFQNEAQLDKSGLPSDRFFAERPEGSVSTLKIQRTQQEDSAVYLCASSSVDGRRTEKLFFGSGTQLSVL.